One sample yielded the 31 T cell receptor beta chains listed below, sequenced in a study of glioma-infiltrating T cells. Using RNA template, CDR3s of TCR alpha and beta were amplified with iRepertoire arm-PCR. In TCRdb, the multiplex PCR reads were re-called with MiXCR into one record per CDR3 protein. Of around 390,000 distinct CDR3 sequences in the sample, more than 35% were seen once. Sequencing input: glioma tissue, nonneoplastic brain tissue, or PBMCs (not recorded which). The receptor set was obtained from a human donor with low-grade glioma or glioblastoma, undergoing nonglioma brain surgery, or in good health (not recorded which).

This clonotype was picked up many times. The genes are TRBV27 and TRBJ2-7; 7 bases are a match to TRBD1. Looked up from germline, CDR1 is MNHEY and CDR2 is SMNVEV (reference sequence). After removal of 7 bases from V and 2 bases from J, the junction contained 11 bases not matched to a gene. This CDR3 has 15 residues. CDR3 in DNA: TGTGCCAGCACTACCTACAGGGGCCGTACCTACGAGCAGTACTTC. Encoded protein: CASTTYRGRTYEQYF.

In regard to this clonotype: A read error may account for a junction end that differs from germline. The CDR3 nucleotides are TGTGCCGGCAGCCTAGCGGGAGCCTCCTACAATGAGCAGTTCTTC. This gives the protein CAGSLAGASYNEQFF. The chain joins TRBV7-9 to TRBJ2-1; TRBD2 matches at 10 bases. CDR3 length: 15 residues. From germline, CDR1 is SEHNR and CDR2 FQNEAQ (reference sequence).

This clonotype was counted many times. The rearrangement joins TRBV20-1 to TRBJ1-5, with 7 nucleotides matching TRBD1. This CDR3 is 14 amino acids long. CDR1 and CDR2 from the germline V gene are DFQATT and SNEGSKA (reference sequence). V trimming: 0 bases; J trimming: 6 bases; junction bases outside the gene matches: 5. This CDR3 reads CSARDRTGGQPQHF. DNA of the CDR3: TGCAGTGCTAGAGACCGGACAGGAGGTCAGCCCCAGCATTTT.

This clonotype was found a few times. The CDR3 nucleotides are TGTGCCAGCAGCCAAACTCATTGGGCTAGCGGGAGCAATGAGCAGTTCTTC. This gives the protein CASSQTHWASGSNEQFF. The chain uses TRBV14 and TRBJ2-1, with 10 bases lining up with TRBD2. Germline CDR1 reads SGHDN; CDR2 reads FVKESK. V dropped 2 bases and J dropped 6; count of bases not matched to a gene: 10. This CDR3 spans 17 amino acids. Combining the CDR3 with reference TRBV14 and TRBJ2-1 gives the whole variable domain EAGVTQFPSHSVIEKGQTVTLRCDPISGHDNLYWYRRVMGKEIKFLLHFVKESKQDESGMPNNRFLAERTGGTYSTLKVQPAELEDSGVYFCASSQTHWASGSNEQFFGPGTRLTVL.

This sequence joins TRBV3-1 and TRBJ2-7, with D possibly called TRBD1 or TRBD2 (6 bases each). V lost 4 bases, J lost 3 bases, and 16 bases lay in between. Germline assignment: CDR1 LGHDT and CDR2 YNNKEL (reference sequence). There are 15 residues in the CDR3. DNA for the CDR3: TGTGCCAGCAGCCCAGTCGGGGGCTGGTGCTACGAGCAGTACTTC. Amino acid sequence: CASSPVGGWCYEQYF.

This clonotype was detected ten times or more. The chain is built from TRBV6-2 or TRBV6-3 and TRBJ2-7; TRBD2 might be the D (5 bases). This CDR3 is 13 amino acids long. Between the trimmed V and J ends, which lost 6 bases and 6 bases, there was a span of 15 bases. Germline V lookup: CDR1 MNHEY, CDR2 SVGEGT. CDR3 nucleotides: TGTGCCAGCAGCCTGGACTGGAACTCCGAGCAGTACTTC. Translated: CASSLDWNSEQYF.

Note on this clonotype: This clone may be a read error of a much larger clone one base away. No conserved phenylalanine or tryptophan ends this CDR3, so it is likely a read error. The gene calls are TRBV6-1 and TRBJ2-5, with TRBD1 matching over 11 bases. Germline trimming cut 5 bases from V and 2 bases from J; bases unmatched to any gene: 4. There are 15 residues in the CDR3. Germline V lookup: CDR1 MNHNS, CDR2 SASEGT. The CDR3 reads CASSPRDRGQETQYS. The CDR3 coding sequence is TGTGCCAGCAGTCCCCGGGACAGGGGGCAAGAGACCCAGTACTCC.

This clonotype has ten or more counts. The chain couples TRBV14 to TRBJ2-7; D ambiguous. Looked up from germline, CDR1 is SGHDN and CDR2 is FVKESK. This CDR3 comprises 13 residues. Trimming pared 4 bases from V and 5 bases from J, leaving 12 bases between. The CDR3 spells CASSRLTVHEQYF. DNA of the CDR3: TGTGCCAGCAGCCGGCTGACGGTCCACGAGCAGTACTTC. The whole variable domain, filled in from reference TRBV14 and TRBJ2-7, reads EAGVTQFPSHSVIEKGQTVTLRCDPISGHDNLYWYRRVMGKEIKFLLHFVKESKQDESGMPNNRFLAERTGGTYSTLKVQPAELEDSGVYFCASSRLTVHEQYFGPGTRLTVT.

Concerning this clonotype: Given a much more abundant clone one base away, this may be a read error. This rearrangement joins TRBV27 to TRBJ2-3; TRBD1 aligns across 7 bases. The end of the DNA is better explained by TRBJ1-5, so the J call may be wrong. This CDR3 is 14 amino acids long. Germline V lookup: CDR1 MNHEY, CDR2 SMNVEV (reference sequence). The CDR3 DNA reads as TGTGCCAGCAGACAGGGGATGAGCACAGATACGCAGCATTTT. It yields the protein CASRQGMSTDTQHF.

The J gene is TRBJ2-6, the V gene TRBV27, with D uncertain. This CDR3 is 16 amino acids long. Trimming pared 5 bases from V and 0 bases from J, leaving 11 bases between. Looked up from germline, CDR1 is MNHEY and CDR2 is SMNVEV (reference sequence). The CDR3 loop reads CASSLYPVSGANVLTF. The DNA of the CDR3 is TGTGCCAGCAGTCTCTACCCGGTCTCTGGGGCCAACGTCCTGACTTTC.

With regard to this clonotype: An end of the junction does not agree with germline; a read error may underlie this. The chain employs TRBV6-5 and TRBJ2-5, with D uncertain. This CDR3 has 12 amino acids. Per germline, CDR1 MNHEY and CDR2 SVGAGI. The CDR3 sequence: CASRLTKETQCF. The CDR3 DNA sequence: TGTGCCAGCAGATTGACAAAAGAGACCCAGTGCTTC.

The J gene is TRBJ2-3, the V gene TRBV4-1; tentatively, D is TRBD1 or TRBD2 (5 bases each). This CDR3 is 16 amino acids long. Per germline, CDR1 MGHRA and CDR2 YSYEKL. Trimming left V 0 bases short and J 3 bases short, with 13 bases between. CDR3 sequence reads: CASSQEGRWGTDTQYF. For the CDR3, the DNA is TGCGCCAGCAGCCAAGAGGGTCGGTGGGGGACAGATACGCAGTATTTT.

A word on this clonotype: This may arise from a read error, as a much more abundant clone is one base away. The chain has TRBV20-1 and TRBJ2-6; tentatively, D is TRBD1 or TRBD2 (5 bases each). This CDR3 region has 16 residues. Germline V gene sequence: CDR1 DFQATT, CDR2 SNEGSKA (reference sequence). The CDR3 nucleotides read TGCAGTGCTAGGCCTGCAGGGACGACCGGGGCCAACGTCCTGGCTTTC. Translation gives CSARPAGTTGANVLAF.

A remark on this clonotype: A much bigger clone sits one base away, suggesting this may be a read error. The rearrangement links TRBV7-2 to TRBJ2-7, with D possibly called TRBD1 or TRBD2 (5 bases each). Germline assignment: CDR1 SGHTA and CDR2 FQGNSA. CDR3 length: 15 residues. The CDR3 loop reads CAGSPTPGRTYEQYF. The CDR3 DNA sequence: TGTGCCGGCAGCCCGACGCCGGGACGGACCTACGAGCAGTACTTC.

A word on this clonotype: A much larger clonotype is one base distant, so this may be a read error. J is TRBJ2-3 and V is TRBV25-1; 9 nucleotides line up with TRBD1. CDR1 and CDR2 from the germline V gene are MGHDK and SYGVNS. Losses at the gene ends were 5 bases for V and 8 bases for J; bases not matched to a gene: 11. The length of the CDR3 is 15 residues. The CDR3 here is CASSPLDRGKGTQYF. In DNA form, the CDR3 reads TGTGCCAGCAGTCCTTTGGACAGGGGAAAAGGTACGCAGTATTTT.

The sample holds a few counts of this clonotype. In DNA form, the CDR3 reads TGTGCCAGCAGCTCAGGAGGGGGGGTTGGAAACACCATATATTTT. Protein: CASSSGGGVGNTIYF. The rearrangement uses TRBV7-2 and TRBJ1-3; a possible D gene is TRBD1 (6 bases). In germline, CDR1 is SGHTA, CDR2 FQGNSA. Trimming removed 4 bases from V and 3 bases from J, with 13 bases in between. The length of the CDR3 is 15 residues.

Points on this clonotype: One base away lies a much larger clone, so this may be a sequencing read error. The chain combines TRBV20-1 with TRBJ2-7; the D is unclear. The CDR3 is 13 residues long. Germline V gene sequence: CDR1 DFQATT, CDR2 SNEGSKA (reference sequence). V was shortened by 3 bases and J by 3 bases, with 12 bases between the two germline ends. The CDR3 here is CSASPDVDYEQYF. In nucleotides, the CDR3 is TGCAGTGCTAGTCCCGACGTTGACTACGAGCAGTACTTC.

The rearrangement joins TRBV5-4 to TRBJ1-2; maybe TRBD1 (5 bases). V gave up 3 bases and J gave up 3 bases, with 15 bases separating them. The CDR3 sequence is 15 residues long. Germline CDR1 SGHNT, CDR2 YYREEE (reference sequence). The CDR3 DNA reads TGTGCCAGCAGCTGGGGACGCCAGGGCGACTATGGCTACACCTTC. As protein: CASSWGRQGDYGYTF.

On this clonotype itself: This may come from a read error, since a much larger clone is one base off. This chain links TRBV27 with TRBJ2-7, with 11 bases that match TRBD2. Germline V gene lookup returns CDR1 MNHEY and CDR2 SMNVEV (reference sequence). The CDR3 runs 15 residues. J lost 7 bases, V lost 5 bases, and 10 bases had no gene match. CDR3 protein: CASSLLAGVSHEQYF. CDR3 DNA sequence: TGTGCCAGCAGTCTACTAGCGGGAGTTAGCCATGAGCAGTACTTC.

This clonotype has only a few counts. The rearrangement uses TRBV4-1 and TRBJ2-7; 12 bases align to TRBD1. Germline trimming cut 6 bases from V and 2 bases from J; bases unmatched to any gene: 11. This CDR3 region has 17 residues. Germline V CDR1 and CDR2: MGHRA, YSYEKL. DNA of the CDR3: TGCGCCAGCAGTCCCGGGACAGGGGGCCATTCAGCCTACGAGCAGTACTTC. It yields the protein CASSPGTGGHSAYEQYF.

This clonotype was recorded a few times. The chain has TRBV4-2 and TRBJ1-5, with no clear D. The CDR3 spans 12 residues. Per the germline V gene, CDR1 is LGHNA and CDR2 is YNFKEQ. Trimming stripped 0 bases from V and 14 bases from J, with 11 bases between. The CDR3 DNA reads TGTGCCAGCAGCCAAGATTCGGGAAGAAAGCATTTT. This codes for CASSQDSGRKHF.

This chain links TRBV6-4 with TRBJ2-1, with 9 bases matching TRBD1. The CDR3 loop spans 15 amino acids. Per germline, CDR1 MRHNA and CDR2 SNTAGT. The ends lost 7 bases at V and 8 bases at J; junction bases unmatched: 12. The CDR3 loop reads CASIMGQGRSDEQFF. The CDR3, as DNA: TGTGCCAGCATTATGGGACAGGGAAGGTCCGATGAGCAGTTCTTC.

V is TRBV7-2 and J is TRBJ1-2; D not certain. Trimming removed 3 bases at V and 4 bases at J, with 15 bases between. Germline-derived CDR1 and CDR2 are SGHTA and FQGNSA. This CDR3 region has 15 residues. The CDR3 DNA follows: TGTGCCAGCAGCTTGACCTTGGGAGGGAGCTATGGCTACACCTTC. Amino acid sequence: CASSLTLGGSYGYTF.

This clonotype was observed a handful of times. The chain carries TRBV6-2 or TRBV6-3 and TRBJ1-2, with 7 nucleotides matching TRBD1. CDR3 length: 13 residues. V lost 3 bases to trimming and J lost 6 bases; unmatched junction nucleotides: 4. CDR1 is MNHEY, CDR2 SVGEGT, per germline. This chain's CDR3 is CASSYDRVNGYTF. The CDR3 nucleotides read TGTGCCAGCAGTTATGACAGGGTGAATGGCTACACCTTC.

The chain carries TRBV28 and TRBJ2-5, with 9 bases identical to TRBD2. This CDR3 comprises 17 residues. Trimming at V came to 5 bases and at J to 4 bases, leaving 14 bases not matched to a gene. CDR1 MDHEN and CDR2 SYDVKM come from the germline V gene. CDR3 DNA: TGTGCCAGCAGTGAACCGGGACTAGCAGCTAGCACAGAGACCCAGTACTTC. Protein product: CASSEPGLAASTETQYF.

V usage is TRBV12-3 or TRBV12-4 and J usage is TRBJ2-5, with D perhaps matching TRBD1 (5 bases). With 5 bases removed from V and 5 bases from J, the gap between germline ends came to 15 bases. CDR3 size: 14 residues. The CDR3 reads CASSPLTELETQYF. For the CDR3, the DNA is TGTGCCAGCAGTCCCCTGACAGAGTTGGAGACCCAGTACTTC.

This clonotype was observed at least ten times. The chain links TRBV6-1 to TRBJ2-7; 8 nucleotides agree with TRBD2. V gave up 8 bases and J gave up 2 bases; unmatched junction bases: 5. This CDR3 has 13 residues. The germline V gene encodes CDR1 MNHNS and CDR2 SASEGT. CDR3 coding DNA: TGTGCCAGCGTTGGGACTAGTCCCTACGAGCAGTACTTC. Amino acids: CASVGTSPYEQYF.

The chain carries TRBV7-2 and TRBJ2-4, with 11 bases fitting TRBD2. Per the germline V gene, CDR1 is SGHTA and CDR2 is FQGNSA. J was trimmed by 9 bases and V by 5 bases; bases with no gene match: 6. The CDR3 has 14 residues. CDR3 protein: CASSLSGGDGIQYF. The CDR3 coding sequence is TGTGCCAGCAGCCTTAGCGGGGGGGATGGCATTCAGTACTTC.

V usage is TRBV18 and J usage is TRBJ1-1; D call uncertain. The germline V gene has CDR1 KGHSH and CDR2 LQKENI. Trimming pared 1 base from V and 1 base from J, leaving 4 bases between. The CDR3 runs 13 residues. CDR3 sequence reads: CASSPQKNTEAFF. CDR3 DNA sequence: TGTGCCAGCTCACCACAAAAGAACACTGAAGCTTTCTTT.

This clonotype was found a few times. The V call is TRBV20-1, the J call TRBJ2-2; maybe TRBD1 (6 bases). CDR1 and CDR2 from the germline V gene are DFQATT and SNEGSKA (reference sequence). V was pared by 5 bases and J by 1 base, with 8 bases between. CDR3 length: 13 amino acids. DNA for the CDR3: TGCAGTGCTCCGGACAGGAACACCGGGGAGCTGTTTTTT. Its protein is CSAPDRNTGELFF.

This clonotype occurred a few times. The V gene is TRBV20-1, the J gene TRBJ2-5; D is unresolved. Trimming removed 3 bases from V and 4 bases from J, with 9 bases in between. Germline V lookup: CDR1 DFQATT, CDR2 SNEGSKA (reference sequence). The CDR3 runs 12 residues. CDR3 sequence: CSASAERETQYF. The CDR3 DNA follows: TGCAGTGCTAGTGCGGAAAGAGAGACCCAGTACTTC.